This T cell receptor (beta chain) appears in the sequencing data of a study of blood T cells in healthy people across ages (dated by TCRdb to between 2015 and 2017). About the study as a whole: In model experiments, template switching captured roughly one uniquely barcoded TCR beta cDNA molecule for every two T cells. Age-related changes in TCR beta repertoire diversity were measured in the study by deep sequencing normalized with unique cDNA molecular identifiers. Four age groups were formed from the donors: young (average about 16 years), middle-aged (approximately 40), aged (over 55) and long-lived (82). To avoid experimental bias, donors of different ages were distributed randomly across sequencing lanes. Two additional independent replicas of 1 million unique cDNA reads from the same blood draw were analyzed for two donors (one aged 18 to 29 and one aged 80 or older). Study-wide findings and limitations: Conclusive comparison of naive and antigen-experienced compartments was prevented by the profiling of bulk unsorted PBMCs. The percentage of naive T cells measured by flow cytometry correlated strongly with observed TCR beta diversity. Estimates of total diversity based on one million sequenced T cells were regarded as lower bounds and as underestimates. Compared with the aged group, the long-lived group had more naive CD4+ T cells, fewer expanded clones and increased TCR diversity, suggesting age selection. Because the CMV infection status of the donors was unknown, age-related changes in expanded clonotypes may potentially have been confounded. Observed TCR beta diversity per million T cells fell roughly linearly with age, and a significant reduction was already apparent by age around 44.

The sample holds a few counts of this clonotype. Its antigen is not yet known. Base qualities are not provided; no much larger clone lies one nucleotide away. The 39 donors, aged about 6 to 100 years, were systemically healthy Caucasian individuals from Russia. Each donor gave ten milliliters of peripheral blood, drawn into EDTA-treated Vacutainer tubes. Ficoll-Paque density-gradient centrifugation was used to isolate PBMCs, with at least 6.5 million obtained per sample. Trizol reagent was used to extract total RNA from PBMCs, with at least 5 micrograms per sample. Naive CD45RAhigh/CD27high T cell percentages were measured by flow cytometry on a PBMC aliquot from every donor. CDR1 and CDR2, looked up from the germline V gene (reference sequence), are DFQATT and SNEGSKA. At the junction V is shortened by 5 bases and J by 4 bases, with 7 bases in between. From cysteine to phenylalanine, the CDR3 is 11 amino acids long. Only CDR3 DNA is held: 33 bases, read in frame from base 1.

Library creation used 5' RACE. The listed sequencing device is Illumina HiSeq 2500. A second 7 to 11 cycle PCR used a sample-barcoded 5' primer and a J-beta primer mix. A unique molecular identifier was introduced onto each TCR beta cDNA molecule by a template-switch 5' adaptor carrying 12 random nucleotides. At least 3 million CDR3-containing paired-end reads were obtained from each sample. The Mint cDNA synthesis kit, primed by a TRBC-specific oligonucleotide, was used to synthesize first-strand cDNA from all RNA. Following uracil-DNA glycosylase treatment, all cDNA underwent a first 18-cycle PCR with the universal primers M1SS and BC2_uni_R. From the authors' description of their analysis: For normalization, 1 million high-quality reads, each with a distinct molecular identifier, were randomly selected from each sample. Reads with shared molecular identifiers were discarded instead of being binned into consensus sequences. MiTCR, set to a Q25 quality threshold and the strictest error-elimination algorithm, was used for CDR3 identification, clonotype clustering and error correction. Lower-bound total TCR beta diversity was estimated with a nonparametric unseen species model using Euler transformation. TCRdb reprocessed the public reads (quality trimming at Q25 with fastp, clone calling with MiXCR) and kept in-frame beta chains. Entries are consolidated by CDR3 protein sequence, retaining the most common genes and DNA. The V and J calls follow TCRdb's processing rather than the paper's. The sample table contains about 1.4 million distinct CDR3 sequences; only one count was recorded for 59% of them. 6.5% to 8.5% of the sample goes to the ten largest clones.

The sequence links TRBV20-1 to TRBJ2-3; TRBD1 is possibly the D segment (6 matching bases). Sequencing was done on a sample of blood. The TCR originated in a man in his late teens or twenties in good health. The DNA sequence is given as TGCAGTGCTGAGGGGGCAGATACGCAGTATTTT. Its coded protein is CSAEGADTQYF.